This TCR beta chain emerged from a study of T-cell memory formation after mild COVID-19. Study-level background: TCR clusters largely stayed donor specific.

This clonotype was observed a handful of times. Its antigen is still unknown. This may arise from a read error, as a much more abundant clone is one base away. Study outcomes and limitations: Memory from before infection featured some responding clones, which suggests cross-reactive memory joined. CD4+ bias marked clones expanding day 15 to 37, unlike balanced contracting clones. The main location of contracting CD4+ clones was CM and EM, and that of contracting CD8+ clones was EMRA.

Germline CDR1 reads SEHNR; CDR2 reads FQNEAQ (reference sequence). CDR3 length: 11 amino acids. The V end was cut by 7 bases, the J end by 5 bases, with 8 bases between. TCRdb fed the 5' RACE reads into MiXCR, producing one record per CDR3 protein. Of fewer than 350,000 distinct CDR3 sequences listed, more than 15% are singletons. The TCR originated in a man younger than 30 who had mild COVID-19 (a few samples of this study predate the infection). Cell type and time point are not known. The sample taken for sequencing was PBMCs or a T cell subset sorted from them (not recorded which). The chain uses TRBV7-9 and TRBJ2-5, with unresolved D. The CDR3 loop reads CASNPGETQYF. CDR3 nucleotides: TGTGCCAGCAACCCTGGGGAGACCCAGTACTTC. Combining the CDR3 with reference TRBV7-9 and TRBJ2-5 gives the whole variable domain DTGVSQNPRHKITKRGQNVTFRCDPISEHNRLYWYRQTLGQGPEFLTYFQNEAQLEKSRLLSDRFSAERPKGSFSTLEIQRTEQGDSAMYLCASNPGETQYFGPGTRLLVL.